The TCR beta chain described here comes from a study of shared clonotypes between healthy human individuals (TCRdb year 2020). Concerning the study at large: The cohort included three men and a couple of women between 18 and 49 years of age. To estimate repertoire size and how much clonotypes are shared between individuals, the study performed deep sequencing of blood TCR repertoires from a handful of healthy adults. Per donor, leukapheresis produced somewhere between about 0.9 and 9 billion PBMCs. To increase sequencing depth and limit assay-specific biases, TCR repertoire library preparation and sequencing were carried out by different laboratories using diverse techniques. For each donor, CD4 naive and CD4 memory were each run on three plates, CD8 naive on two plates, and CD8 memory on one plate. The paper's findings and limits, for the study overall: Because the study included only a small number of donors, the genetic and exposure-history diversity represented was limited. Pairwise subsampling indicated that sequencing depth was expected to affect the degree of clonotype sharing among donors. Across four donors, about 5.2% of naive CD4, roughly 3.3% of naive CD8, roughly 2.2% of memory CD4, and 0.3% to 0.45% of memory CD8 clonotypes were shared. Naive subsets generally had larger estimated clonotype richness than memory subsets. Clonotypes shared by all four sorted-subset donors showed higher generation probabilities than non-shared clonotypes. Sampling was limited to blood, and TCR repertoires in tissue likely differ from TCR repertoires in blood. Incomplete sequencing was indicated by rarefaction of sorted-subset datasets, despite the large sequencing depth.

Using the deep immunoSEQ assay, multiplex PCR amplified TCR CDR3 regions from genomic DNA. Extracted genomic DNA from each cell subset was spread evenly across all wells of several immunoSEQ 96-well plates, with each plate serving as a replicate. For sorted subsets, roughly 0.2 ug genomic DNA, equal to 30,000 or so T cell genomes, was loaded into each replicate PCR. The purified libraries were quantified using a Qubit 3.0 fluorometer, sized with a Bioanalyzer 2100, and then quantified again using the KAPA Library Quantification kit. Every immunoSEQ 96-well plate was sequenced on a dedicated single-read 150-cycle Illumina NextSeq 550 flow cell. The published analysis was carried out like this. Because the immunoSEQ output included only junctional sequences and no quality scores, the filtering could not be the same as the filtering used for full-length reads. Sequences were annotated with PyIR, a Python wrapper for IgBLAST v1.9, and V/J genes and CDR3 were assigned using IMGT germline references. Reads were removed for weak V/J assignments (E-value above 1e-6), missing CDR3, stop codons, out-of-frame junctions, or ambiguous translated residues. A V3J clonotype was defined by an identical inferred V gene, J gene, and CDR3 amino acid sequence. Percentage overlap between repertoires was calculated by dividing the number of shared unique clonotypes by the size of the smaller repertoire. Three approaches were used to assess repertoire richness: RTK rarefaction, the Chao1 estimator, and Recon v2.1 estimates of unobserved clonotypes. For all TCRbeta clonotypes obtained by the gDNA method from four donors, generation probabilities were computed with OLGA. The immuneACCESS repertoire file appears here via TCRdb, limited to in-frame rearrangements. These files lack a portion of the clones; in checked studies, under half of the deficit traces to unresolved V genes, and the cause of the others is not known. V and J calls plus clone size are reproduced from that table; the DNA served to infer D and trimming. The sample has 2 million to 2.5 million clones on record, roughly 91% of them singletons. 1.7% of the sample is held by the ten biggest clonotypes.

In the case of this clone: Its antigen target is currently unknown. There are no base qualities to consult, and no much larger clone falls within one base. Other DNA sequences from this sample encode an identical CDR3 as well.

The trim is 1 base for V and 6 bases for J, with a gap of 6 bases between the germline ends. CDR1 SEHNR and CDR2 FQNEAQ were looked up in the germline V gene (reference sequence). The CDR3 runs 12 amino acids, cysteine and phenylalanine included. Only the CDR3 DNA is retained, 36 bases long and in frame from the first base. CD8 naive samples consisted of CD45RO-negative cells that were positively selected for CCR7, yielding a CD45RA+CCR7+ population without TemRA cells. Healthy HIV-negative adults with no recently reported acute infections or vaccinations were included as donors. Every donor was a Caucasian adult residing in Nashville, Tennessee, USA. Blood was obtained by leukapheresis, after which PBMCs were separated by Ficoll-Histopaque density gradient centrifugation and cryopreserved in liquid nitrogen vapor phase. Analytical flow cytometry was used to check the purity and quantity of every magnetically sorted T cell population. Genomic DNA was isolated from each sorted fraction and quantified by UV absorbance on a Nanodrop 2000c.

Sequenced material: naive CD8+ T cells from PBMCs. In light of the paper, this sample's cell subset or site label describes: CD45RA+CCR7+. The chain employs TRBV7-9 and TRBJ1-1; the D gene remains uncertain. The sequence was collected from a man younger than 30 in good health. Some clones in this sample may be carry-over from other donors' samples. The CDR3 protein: CASSLVPAEAFF. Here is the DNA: TGTGCCAGCAGCTTAGTTCCGGCTGAAGCTTTCTTT. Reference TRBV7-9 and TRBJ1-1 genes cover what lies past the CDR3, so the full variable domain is DTGVSQNPRHKITKRGQNVTFRCDPISEHNRLYWYRQTLGQGPEFLTYFQNEAQLEKSRLLSDRFSAERPKGSFSTLEIQRTEQGDSAMYLCASSLVPAEAFFGQGTRLTVV.